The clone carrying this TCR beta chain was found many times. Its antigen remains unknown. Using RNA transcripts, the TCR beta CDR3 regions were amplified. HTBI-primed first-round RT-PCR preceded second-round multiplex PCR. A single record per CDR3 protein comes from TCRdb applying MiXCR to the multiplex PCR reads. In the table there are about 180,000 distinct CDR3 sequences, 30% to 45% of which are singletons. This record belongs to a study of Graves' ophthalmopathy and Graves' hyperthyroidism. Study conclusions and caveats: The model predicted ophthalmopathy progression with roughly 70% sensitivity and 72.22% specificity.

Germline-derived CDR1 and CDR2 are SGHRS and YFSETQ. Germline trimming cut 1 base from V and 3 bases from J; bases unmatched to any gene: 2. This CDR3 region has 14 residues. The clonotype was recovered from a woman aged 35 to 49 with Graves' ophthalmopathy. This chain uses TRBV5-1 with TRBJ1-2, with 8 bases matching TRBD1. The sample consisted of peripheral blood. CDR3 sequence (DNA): TGCGCCAGCAGCTTGACGACAGGGGACTATGGCTACACCTTC. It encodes CASSLTTGDYGYTF.